Listed below are T cell receptor beta chains from one sample, sequenced in a study of cytomegalovirus exposure and HLA in healthy donors. Libraries were prepared by immunoSEQ multiplex PCR; TCRdb keeps only in-frame clonotypes and omits some of them. This sample yields around 400,000 clones, of which 86% are seen a single time; approximately 0.86% belongs to the top ten. The sample comprised PBMCs. The source is a young woman in good health and CMV-seronegative. Both conserved end residues are part of each CDR3. A D gene is named only where the DNA matches it firmly. Clone size is given for some rows only: seen once, a few or many times, or a class if the clone is expanded.

J gene: TRBJ1-5
D gene: TRBD1
clone size: NA
V gene: TRBV2
CDR3 protein: CASSGRDRVNQPQHF
CDR3 DNA: TGTGCCAGCAGTGGGAGGGACAGGGTCAATCAGCCCCAGCATTTT

J gene: TRBJ1-5
D gene: NA
clone size: NA
V gene: TRBV6-6
CDR3 protein: CASSYSTREQPQHF
CDR3 DNA: TGTGCCAGCAGTTACTCGACGAGGGAACAGCCCCAGCATTTT

J gene: TRBJ2-3
D gene: TRBD1
clone size: NA
V gene: TRBV14
CDR3 protein: CASSHRRDRGRDTQYF
CDR3 DNA: TGTGCCAGCAGCCACCGCCGGGACAGGGGGCGAGATACGCAGTATTTT

J gene: TRBJ2-7
D gene: TRBD2
clone size: once
V gene: TRBV29-1
CDR3 protein: CSVEWEERGLAYEQYF
CDR3 DNA: TGCAGCGTTGAATGGGAGGAGCGGGGGCTCGCCTACGAGCAGTACTTC

J gene: TRBJ2-5
D gene: TRBD1
clone size: NA
V gene: TRBV27
CDR3 protein: CASSLLGTGRETQYF
CDR3 DNA: TGTGCCAGCAGTCTCCTCGGGACAGGGAGGGAGACCCAGTACTTC

J gene: TRBJ1-6
D gene: NA
clone size: NA
V gene: TRBV9
CDR3 protein: CASSVAEAYNSPLHF
CDR3 DNA: TGTGCCAGCAGCGTAGCTGAGGCCTATAATTCACCCCTCCACTTT

J gene: TRBJ1-1
D gene: NA
clone size: NA
V gene: TRBV30
CDR3 protein: CAWSLWGRGTEAFF
CDR3 DNA: TGTGCCTGGAGTCTATGGGGGCGAGGGACTGAAGCTTTCTTT

J gene: TRBJ1-4
D gene: NA
clone size: NA
V gene: TRBV5-1
CDR3 protein: CASSPEPSNEEKLFF
CDR3 DNA: TGCGCCAGCAGCCCGGAGCCGTCCAATGAAGAAAAACTGTTTTTT

J gene: TRBJ2-5
D gene: TRBD1
clone size: NA
V gene: TRBV5-1
CDR3 protein: CASSSRTGGEETQYF
CDR3 DNA: TGCGCCAGCAGCTCCCGGACAGGGGGCGAAGAGACCCAGTACTTC

J gene: TRBJ2-1
D gene: NA
clone size: NA
V gene: TRBV7-6
CDR3 protein: CASSLRGLYNEQFF
CDR3 DNA: TGTGCCAGCAGCTTACGAGGGTTGTACAATGAGCAGTTCTTC

J gene: TRBJ2-5
D gene: TRBD1
clone size: NA
V gene: TRBV5-1
CDR3 protein: CASSKGTALETQYF
CDR3 DNA: TGCGCCAGCAGCAAAGGGACAGCACTGGAGACCCAGTACTTC

J gene: TRBJ1-3
D gene: TRBD1
clone size: NA
V gene: TRBV5-6
CDR3 protein: CASSSWTGPSGNTIYF
CDR3 DNA: TGTGCCAGCAGCTCCTGGACAGGGCCCTCTGGAAACACCATATATTTT

J gene: TRBJ1-2
D gene: TRBD1
clone size: NA
V gene: TRBV6-1
CDR3 protein: CASSEVQQGWGGYTF
CDR3 DNA: TGTGCCAGCAGTGAAGTCCAACAGGGGTGGGGTGGCTACACCTTC

J gene: TRBJ2-5
D gene: NA
clone size: NA
V gene: TRBV2
CDR3 protein: CASSAPGLGKETQYF
CDR3 DNA: TGTGCCAGCAGTGCCCCGGGACTGGGAAAAGAGACCCAGTACTTC

J gene: TRBJ1-1
D gene: NA
clone size: few
V gene: TRBV29-1
CDR3 protein: CSVGFRGRAFF
CDR3 DNA: TGCAGCGTTGGATTCAGGGGACGAGCTTTCTTT

J gene: TRBJ2-7
D gene: NA
clone size: NA
V gene: TRBV29-1
CDR3 protein: CSVETRGTVTYEQYF
CDR3 DNA: TGCAGCGTTGAAACTCGGGGGACGGTAACCTACGAGCAGTACTTC

J gene: TRBJ2-1
D gene: TRBD2
clone size: NA
V gene: TRBV5-4
CDR3 protein: CASSRTSGSYNEQFF
CDR3 DNA: TGTGCCAGCAGCAGGACTAGCGGCTCCTACAATGAGCAGTTCTTC

J gene: TRBJ2-7
D gene: NA
clone size: NA
V gene: TRBV7-9
CDR3 protein: CASSPTVSYEQYF
CDR3 DNA: TGTGCCAGCAGCCCAACGGTCTCCTACGAGCAGTACTTC

J gene: TRBJ1-4
D gene: TRBD1
clone size: NA
V gene: TRBV7-9
CDR3 protein: CASLRDDRELFF
CDR3 DNA: TGTGCCAGCCTGAGGGATGACAGGGAACTGTTTTTT

J gene: TRBJ1-2
D gene: TRBD1
clone size: once
V gene: TRBV9
CDR3 protein: CASSYFTTGGDGYTF
CDR3 DNA: TGTGCCAGCAGCTATTTTACGACAGGGGGCGATGGCTACACCTTC